The 26 T cell receptor beta chains below come from one sample, sequenced in a study of high-grade serous ovarian cancer treatment subgroups. Tumor samples were obtained before definitive surgery or chemotherapy. TCRdb's table, derived via immunoSEQ multiplex PCR, lists solely in-frame clones and lacks some. The table includes fewer than 35,000 clones, about 80% detected once. Sequencing was done on a sample of tumor tissue. The receptors shown here come from a human donor with high-grade serous ovarian cancer.

The chain links TRBV9 to TRBJ1-4; D might be TRBD1 (5 bases). Looked up from germline, CDR1 is SGDLS and CDR2 is YYNGEE. Trimming shortened V by 4 bases and J by 5 bases, and 18 bases separated the two germline ends. The CDR3 has 16 amino acids. CDR3 in amino acids: CASSPPSGTGNEKLFF. CDR3 nucleotide sequence: TGTGCCAGCAGCCCACCATCCGGGACCGGAAATGAAAAACTGTTTTTT.

CDR3 DNA: TGTGCCAGCAGCGTCACCGCCGTTCCTGGAAACACCATATATTTT. Amino acids: CASSVTAVPGNTIYF. This chain uses TRBV9 with TRBJ1-3; D remains ambiguous. CDR3 length equals 15 residues. V was trimmed by 2 bases and J by 2 bases, leaving 11 bases between them. Germline-derived CDR1 and CDR2 are SGDLS and YYNGEE.

J is TRBJ2-3 and V is TRBV7-2; TRBD2 matches 12 bases. V dropped 4 bases and J dropped 2; count of bases not matched to a gene: 4. This CDR3 is 16 amino acids long. CDR1 is SGHTA, CDR2 FQGNSA, per germline. In DNA form, the CDR3 reads TGTGCCAGCAGCTCCGGACTAGCGGGACACACAGATACGCAGTATTTT. This gives the protein CASSSGLAGHTDTQYF.

This clone has more than one count but fewer than ten. J is TRBJ1-4 and V is TRBV14; D might be TRBD1 (6 bases). The germline gives CDR1 SGHDN, CDR2 FVKESK. This CDR3 has 16 residues. V gave up 3 bases and J gave up 3 bases, with 14 bases separating them. CDR3 nucleotide sequence: TGTGCCAGCAGCCACCTTATACAGGGTCCTAATGAAAAACTGTTTTTT. It specifies CASSHLIQGPNEKLFF.

V and J are TRBV4-1 and TRBJ2-7; 8 nucleotides line up with TRBD2. With 0 bases clipped from V and 6 bases from J, the junction kept 13 bases outside the gene matches. Germline V lookup: CDR1 MGHRA, CDR2 YSYEKL. The CDR3 length is 17 residues. For the CDR3, the DNA is TGCGCCAGCAGCCAAGAGATGGGCGGGAGGCCAGAAGGCGAGCAGTACTTC. This translates into CASSQEMGGRPEGEQYF.

The chain joins TRBV5-3 to TRBJ1-1; no clear D. TRBV5-3 is noted as an ORF with a role that remains uncertain. Trimming stripped 1 base from V and 0 bases from J, with 25 bases between. This CDR3 region has 20 residues. CDR3 coding DNA: TGTGCCAGAAGCTTGAGGTACCCAACTGCGGAAACAGTAGTGAACACTGAAGCTTTCTTT. Protein: CARSLRYPTAETVVNTEAFF.

The chain carries TRBV4-2 and TRBJ2-7; 10 nucleotides match TRBD2. The germline V gene encodes CDR1 LGHNA and CDR2 YNFKEQ. Trimming took 0 bases from V and 3 from J; bases not matched to a gene: 2. This CDR3 region has 15 residues. As DNA, the CDR3 is TGTGCCAGCAGCCAAGAACTAGCGGGGCACTACGAGCAGTACTTC. It is translated as CASSQELAGHYEQYF.

This clone was detected a few times. V usage is TRBV20-1 and J usage is TRBJ2-1, with D possibly being TRBD2 (6 bases). From germline, CDR1 is DFQATT and CDR2 SNEGSKA (reference sequence). This CDR3 is built from 11 residues. The ends were cut back, 5 bases at V and 8 bases at J, with 10 bases in the middle. CDR3 sequence reads: CSAVTSYEQFF. The CDR3 coding sequence is TGCAGTGCTGTGACTAGTTATGAGCAGTTCTTC.

The CDR3 here is CASSSGQGRTGELFF. The CDR3 nucleotides read TGTGCCAGTAGTTCTGGACAGGGTCGGACCGGGGAGCTGTTTTTT. This chain uses TRBV19 with TRBJ2-2, with 8 nucleotides matching TRBD1. Germline CDR1 LNHDA, CDR2 SQIVND (reference sequence). Trimming cost V 5 bases and J 5 bases; bases outside gene matches: 7. This CDR3 is built from 15 residues.

This chain uses TRBV11-2 with TRBJ1-2, with 8 bases fitting TRBD1. The CDR3 has 16 residues. Looked up from germline, CDR1 is SGHAT and CDR2 is FQNNGV. The V and J ends lost 7 bases and 1 base, in that order; junction bases with no gene match: 11. CDR3 sequence (DNA): TGTGCCAGCACCATAACCGGGACAGGTGATAACTATGGCTACACCTTC. It is translated as CASTITGTGDNYGYTF.

This clone has only one observation. V is TRBV7-8 and J is TRBJ1-3, with a tentative D call TRBD1 (6 bases). The CDR3 sequence is 16 residues long. V was clipped by 1 base and J by 4 bases, with 14 bases between them. CDR1 is SGHVS and CDR2 is FQNEAQ in the germline V gene. The chain's CDR3 is CASSLGGGGRGNTIYF. The CDR3 DNA sequence: TGTGCCAGCAGCTTAGGGGGTGGGGGGCGCGGAAACACCATATATTTT.

This chain uses TRBV2 with TRBJ1-3, with D tentatively TRBD1 (5 bases). The length of the CDR3 is 14 residues. V was clipped by 8 bases and J by 0 bases, with 11 bases between them. The germline CDR1 and CDR2 sequences are SNHLY and FYNNEI. The chain's CDR3 is CASGTPVSGNTIYF. The CDR3 bases are TGTGCCAGCGGGACGCCGGTCTCTGGAAACACCATATATTTT.

This clone has more than one count but fewer than ten. The chain employs TRBV6-6 and TRBJ1-5; D remains unclear. Germline CDR1 is MNHNY and CDR2 is SVGAGI (reference sequence). V was clipped by 6 bases and J by 1 base, with 13 bases between them. This CDR3 spans 15 amino acids. CDR3 amino acids: CASRPQILSNQPQHF. The CDR3 nucleotides read TGTGCCAGCAGACCACAAATCTTGAGCAATCAGCCCCAGCATTTT.

In its sample, this clone was seen a few times. This rearrangement joins TRBV19 to TRBJ2-7; TRBD1 matches 10 bases. V trimming: 7 bases; J trimming: 4 bases; junction bases outside the gene matches: 7. The CDR3 spans 14 residues. Germline lookup yields CDR1 LNHDA and CDR2 SQIVND (reference sequence). This CDR3 is CASTPTGGVYEQYF. CDR3 in DNA: TGTGCCAGTACTCCGACAGGGGGCGTTTACGAGCAGTACTTC.

J is TRBJ2-3 and V is TRBV11-2; possibly TRBD2 for D (6 bases). This CDR3 comprises 14 residues. Germline V gives CDR1 SGHAT, CDR2 FQNNGV. V was trimmed by 4 bases and J by 6 bases, leaving 14 bases between them. CDR3 DNA: TGTGCCAGCAGCTCGATACTAGGGAGGGATACGCAGTATTTT. Its translation is CASSSILGRDTQYF.

CDR3 residues: CASSGRPIRQDESYGYTF. CDR3 DNA: TGTGCCAGCTCAGGACGGCCCATTCGACAGGATGAGAGCTATGGCTACACCTTC. The V and J genes are TRBV18 and TRBJ1-2; D possibly corresponds to TRBD1 (6 bases). Germline V CDR1 and CDR2: KGHSH, LQKENI. The V gene lost 5 bases and the J gene lost 4 bases, with 26 bases spanning the gap. The CDR3 has 18 residues.

This chain's CDR3 is CASSYSRTAQNEKLFF. The DNA for the CDR3 is TGTGCCAGCAGTTACTCCCGGACAGCCCAAAATGAAAAACTGTTTTTT. V is TRBV6-5 and J is TRBJ1-4; possible D gene TRBD1, 6 bases. Germline V gene data show CDR1 as MNHEY and CDR2 as SVGAGI. This CDR3 has 16 residues. The ends were cut back, 0 bases at V and 5 bases at J, with 13 bases in the middle.

V usage is TRBV5-5 and J usage is TRBJ1-1; TRBD1 is a possible D gene (6 bases). V was clipped by 2 bases and J by 0 bases, with 11 bases between them. CDR3 length: 15 residues. Germline CDR1 and CDR2: SGHKS and YYEKEE (reference sequence). The CDR3 nucleotides are TGTGCCAGCAGCTTAAGGACAGTTATGAACACTGAAGCTTTCTTT. Its protein is CASSLRTVMNTEAFF.

This clone occurred a few times. V gene TRBV7-9 combines with J gene TRBJ1-1; TRBD1 might be the D (6 bases). Germline V gene data show CDR1 as SEHNR and CDR2 as FQNEAQ (reference sequence). Trimming took 5 bases from V and 4 from J, leaving 14 bases between them. There are 14 residues in the CDR3. The CDR3 protein is CASSLEGVGTEAFF. CDR3 bases: TGTGCCAGCAGCCTGGAGGGGGTGGGCACTGAAGCTTTCTTT.

J is TRBJ1-5 and V is TRBV19, with TRBD1 as a possible D gene (5 bases). Germline-derived CDR1 and CDR2 are LNHDA and SQIVND (reference sequence). Trimming pared 5 bases from V and 3 bases from J, leaving 14 bases between. The CDR3 covers 15 residues. CDR3 loop: CASSFLRDVNQPQHF. The DNA of the CDR3 is TGTGCCAGTAGTTTCCTGCGGGACGTCAATCAGCCCCAGCATTTT.

DNA of the CDR3: TGTGCCAGCAGTCGGGCGGGACTAGCGGTCTACAATGAGCAGTTCTTC. Encoded protein: CASSRAGLAVYNEQFF. The gene calls are TRBV2 and TRBJ2-1, with 11 bases aligning to TRBD2. CDR1 is SNHLY and CDR2 is FYNNEI in the germline V gene. This CDR3 comprises 16 residues. V shed 5 bases, J shed 3 bases, and the junction held 6 bases outside the gene matches.

The chain carries TRBV14 and TRBJ1-4; D not certain. Trimming stripped 4 bases from V and 7 bases from J, with 19 bases between. This CDR3 has 16 residues. CDR1 and CDR2 (germline): SGHDN, FVKESK. The CDR3 nucleotides are TGTGCCAGCAGCCCCTCCCCCTACGCAAGGAGTGAAAAACTGTTTTTT. As protein: CASSPSPYARSEKLFF.

The chain recombines TRBV19 with TRBJ2-1, with 9 bases identical to TRBD2. With V trimmed by 7 bases and J by 9 bases, 13 bases remained unmatched. CDR1 is LNHDA and CDR2 is SQIVND in the germline V gene (reference sequence). The length of the CDR3 is 15 residues. The DNA for the CDR3 is TGTGCCAGTATTAATAGAGGGACTAGCCGTAGTGAGCAGTTCTTC. It yields the protein CASINRGTSRSEQFF.

The chain joins TRBV6-1 to TRBJ2-1; tentative D call: TRBD1 (6 bases). Per the germline V gene, CDR1 is MNHNS and CDR2 is SASEGT. The V gene lost 10 bases and the J gene lost 4 bases, with 17 bases spanning the gap. The CDR3 length is 14 residues. The CDR3 DNA reads as TGTGCCACCCTTCCGGGACACCAGTACAATGAGCAGTTCTTC. Translation: CATLPGHQYNEQFF.

The chain joins TRBV10-3 to TRBJ2-7; D is perhaps TRBD1 (6 bases). The CDR3 loop spans 15 amino acids. Germline V CDR1 and CDR2: ENHRY, SYGVKD. V was trimmed by 3 bases and J by 4 bases, leaving 16 bases between them. The CDR3 DNA is TGTGCCATCAGTGATGAGGGCAGGGGTCCTTACGAGCAGTACTTC. It yields the protein CAISDEGRGPYEQYF.

The chain recombines TRBV19 with TRBJ1-2; D ambiguous. Trimming stripped 4 bases from V and 0 bases from J, with 9 bases between. CDR1 is LNHDA and CDR2 is SQIVND in the germline V gene (reference sequence). The CDR3 contains 14 residues. The CDR3 region is CASSTESTNYGYTF. In DNA form, the CDR3 reads TGTGCCAGTAGTACGGAAAGTACTAACTATGGCTACACCTTC.